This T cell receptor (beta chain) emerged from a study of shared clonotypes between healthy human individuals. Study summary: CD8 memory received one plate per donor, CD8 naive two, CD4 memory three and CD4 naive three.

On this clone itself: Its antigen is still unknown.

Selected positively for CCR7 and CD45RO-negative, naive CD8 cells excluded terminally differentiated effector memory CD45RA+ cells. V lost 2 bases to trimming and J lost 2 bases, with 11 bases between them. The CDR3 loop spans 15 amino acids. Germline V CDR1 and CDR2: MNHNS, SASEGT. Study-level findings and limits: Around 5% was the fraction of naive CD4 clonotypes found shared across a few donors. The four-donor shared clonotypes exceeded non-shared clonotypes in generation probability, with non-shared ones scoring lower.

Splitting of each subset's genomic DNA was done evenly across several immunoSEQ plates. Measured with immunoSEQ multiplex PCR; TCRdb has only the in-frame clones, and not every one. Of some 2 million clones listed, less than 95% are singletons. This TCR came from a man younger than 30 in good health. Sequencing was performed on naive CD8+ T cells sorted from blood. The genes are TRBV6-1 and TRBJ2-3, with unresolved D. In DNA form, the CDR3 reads TGTGCCAGCAGTGAAACGGAATTTTACACAGATACGCAGTATTTT. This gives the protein CASSETEFYTDTQYF.